Shown below are 12 T cell receptor beta chains from a single sample sequenced in a study of spatial heterogeneity in lung cancer. From the 5' RACE reads, TCRdb called clonotypes with MiXCR, one entry per CDR3 protein. The data show under 150,000 distinct CDR3 sequences, more than 10% seen once. Time point meaning: blood at routine non-recurrence follow-up after resection. Sequencing covered unsorted whole RNA taken from tumor, nontumor lung or frozen PBMC. Sample: PBMCs, taken at follow-up. The receptors here all came from a male donor with early-stage non-small cell lung cancer.

This clonotype was counted only a few times. The V call is TRBV5-1, the J call TRBJ2-7, with TRBD1 identical over 9 bases. The germline gives CDR1 SGHRS, CDR2 YFSETQ. The CDR3 contains 15 residues. V lost 4 bases, J lost 2 bases, and 7 bases stayed unmatched. Here the CDR3 reads CASSPSGTGTYEQYF. The CDR3, as DNA: TGCGCCAGCAGCCCCTCCGGGACAGGGACCTACGAGCAGTACTTC.

The chain recombines TRBV12-3 or TRBV12-4 with TRBJ2-3, with 7 bases lining up with TRBD1. The CDR3 is 13 residues long. V lost 7 bases and J lost 5; bases outside the gene matches: 6. For the CDR3, the DNA is TGTGCCAGCAACTCAGGGGGTTTAGATACGCAGTATTTT. Residues: CASNSGGLDTQYF.

This chain links TRBV6-6 with TRBJ1-4, with 7 bases identical to TRBD1. Trimming at V came to 6 bases and at J to 7 bases, leaving 8 bases not matched to a gene. The CDR3 totals 14 residues. Germline assignment: CDR1 MNHNY and CDR2 SVGAGI (reference sequence). The CDR3 DNA sequence: TGTGCCAGCAGGGAAGGGGCAGGGGGTGAAAAACTGTTTTTT. Translation gives CASREGAGGEKLFF.

This clonotype came up a few times. The chain combines TRBV28 with TRBJ2-1; 7 bases map to TRBD1. CDR1 is MDHEN and CDR2 is SYDVKM in the germline V gene. The V and J ends lost 6 bases and 6 bases, in that order; junction bases with no gene match: 2. The CDR3 length is 12 residues. This chain's CDR3 is CASSQGVNEQFF. The CDR3 DNA follows: TGTGCCAGCAGCCAGGGGGTCAATGAGCAGTTCTTC.

This chain connects TRBV6-6 to TRBJ1-6; a possible D gene is TRBD1 (6 bases). CDR1 is MNHNY, CDR2 SVGAGI, per germline (reference sequence). The CDR3 spans 16 residues. The CDR3 DNA is TGTGCAGCCTCAGGGGAGGCCAGGGGCCTTAATTCACCCCTCCACTTT. It is translated as CAASGEARGLNSPLHF.

This clonotype was picked up many times. The chain recombines TRBV6-6 with TRBJ1-1; 7 bases agree with TRBD1. CDR3 length equals 13 residues. J gave up 10 bases and V 6 bases, and 11 bases lay outside the gene matches. Germline loops: CDR1 MNHNY, CDR2 SVGAGI (reference sequence). Written as DNA, the CDR3 is TGTGCCAGCAGACCCGACAGGGCCTGGGGAGCTTTCTTT. Translated, it gives CASRPDRAWGAFF.

This clonotype showed up just a few times. The chain joins TRBV20-1 to TRBJ2-4; D is possibly TRBD2 (5 bases). The V end was cut by 3 bases, the J end by 0 bases, with 6 bases between. In germline, CDR1 is DFQATT, CDR2 SNEGSKA (reference sequence). CDR3 length equals 13 residues. The CDR3 DNA reads TGCAGTGCTAGTGAGGGAGCCAAAAACATTCAGTACTTC. Translation: CSASEGAKNIQYF.

This clonotype came up many times. V gene TRBV10-2 combines with J gene TRBJ2-7, with 9 bases aligning to TRBD1. Germline CDR1 WSHSY, CDR2 SAAADI. J lost 1 base, V lost 3 bases, and 1 base had no gene match. The CDR3 totals 14 residues. The CDR3 loop is CASSEDRGSYEQYF. The CDR3 DNA is TGCGCCAGCAGTGAAGACAGGGGGTCCTACGAGCAGTACTTC.

This clonotype has just a few counts. V usage is TRBV7-6 and J usage is TRBJ2-5, with D unresolved. The CDR3 has 13 amino acids. V was shortened by 5 bases and J by 4 bases, with 11 bases between the two germline ends. Germline V lookup: CDR1 SGHVS, CDR2 FNYEAQ. The CDR3 loop is CASSRLVRETQYF. CDR3 coding DNA: TGTGCCAGCAGCCGACTGGTTAGAGAGACCCAGTACTTC. The full variable domain, rest sourced from reference TRBV7-6 and TRBJ2-5, is GAGVSQSPRYKVTKRGQDVALRCDPISGHVSLYWYRQALGQGPEFLTYFNYEAQQDKSGLPNDRFSAERPEGSISTLTIQRTEQRDSAMYRCASSRLVRETQYFGPGTRLLVL.

This clonotype was recorded at least ten times. The chain combines TRBV5-6 with TRBJ2-7; D remains ambiguous. Germline assignment: CDR1 SGHDT and CDR2 YYEEEE. The V gene lost 2 bases and the J gene lost 3 bases, with 6 bases spanning the gap. This CDR3 spans 12 amino acids. Here the CDR3 DNA reads TGTGCCAGCAGCTTAAAAGGCTACGAGCAGTACTTC. It encodes CASSLKGYEQYF.

This rearrangement joins TRBV6-5 to TRBJ1-5, with a possible D match to TRBD1 (6 bases). Trimming cost V 6 bases and J 0 bases, with 12 bases left between them. This CDR3 contains 15 residues. Germline V gene sequence: CDR1 MNHEY, CDR2 SVGAGI. DNA of the CDR3: TGTGCCAGCAGACCTACAGGGTATAGCAATCAGCCCCAGCATTTT. It is translated as CASRPTGYSNQPQHF.

This clonotype was picked up a small number of times. The chain carries TRBV20-1 and TRBJ2-3, with 7 bases fitting TRBD2. Germline V gene data show CDR1 as DFQATT and CDR2 as SNEGSKA (reference sequence). This CDR3 is built from 13 residues. V was pared by 0 bases and J by 12 bases, with 9 bases of the junction left unmatched. The CDR3 coding sequence is TGCAGTGCTAGAGAGTCGGCTAGCGGAGACCAGTATTTT. Residues: CSARESASGDQYF.